This entry features one T cell receptor (beta chain) sequence. Unique molecular identifiers were incorporated when the TCRbeta library was constructed. TCRdb re-called the PCR reads with MiXCR, one entry per CDR3 protein. The repertoire holds some 75,000 distinct CDR3 sequences, with around 7.9% as singletons. These data are taken from a study of T-cell reconstitution after alpha-beta-depleted transplantation in children. The junction had 6 bases not matched to a gene; V was cut back by 2 bases and J by 2 bases. This CDR3 has 15 residues. This TCR was recovered from a human donor who donated a stem cell graft to a child with acute lymphoblastic leukemia. This chain joins TRBV12-3 or TRBV12-4 and TRBJ2-7; 7 nucleotides match TRBD1. The sample was PBMCs from the stem cell graft donor, taken from the stem cell graft. CDR3 sequence reads: CASSLNRGLTYEQYF. In DNA, the CDR3 is TGTGCCAGCAGTTTAAACAGGGGCCTTACCTACGAGCAGTACTTC.